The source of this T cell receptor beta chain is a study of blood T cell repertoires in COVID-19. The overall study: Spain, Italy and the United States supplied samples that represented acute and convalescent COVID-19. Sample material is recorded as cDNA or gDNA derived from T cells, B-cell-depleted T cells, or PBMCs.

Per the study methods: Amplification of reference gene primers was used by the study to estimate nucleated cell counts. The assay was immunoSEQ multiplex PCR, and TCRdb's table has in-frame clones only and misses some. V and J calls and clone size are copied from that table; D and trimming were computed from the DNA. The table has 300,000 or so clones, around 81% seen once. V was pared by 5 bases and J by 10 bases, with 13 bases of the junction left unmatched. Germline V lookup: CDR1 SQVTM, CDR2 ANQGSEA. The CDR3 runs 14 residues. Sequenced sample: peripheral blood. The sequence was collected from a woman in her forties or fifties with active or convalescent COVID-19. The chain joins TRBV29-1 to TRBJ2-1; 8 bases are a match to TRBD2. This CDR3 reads CSVLGLATSGEQFF. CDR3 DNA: TGCAGCGTTTTAGGACTAGCAACATCCGGGGAGCAGTTCTTC.